A selection of T cell receptor beta chains follows, all from one sample in a study of monozygotic twins with inflammatory bowel disease. TCRdb re-called the 5' RACE reads; every CDR3 protein appears as one record, without DNA. Its table lists approximately 400,000 distinct CDR3 sequences. Sequenced: blood. Receptors originate from a human donor with ulcerative colitis or Crohn's disease, or a healthy co-twin of an affected twin (not recorded which). Each CDR3 is given with its conserved first and last residue.

CASSPPSGGPLINQETQYF TRBJ2-5 TRBV5-6 19
CASSLFGAQPQHF TRBJ1-5 TRBV12-3/TRBV12-4 13
CASRRDSGEQYF TRBJ2-7 TRBV5-1 12
CSARDATGGGGYTF TRBJ1-2 TRBV20-1 14
CASSLEGLYHNSPLHF TRBJ1-6 TRBV12-3/TRBV12-4 16
CASSLRQGRDQPQHF TRBJ1-5 TRBV7-2 15
CASRTSTATQYF TRBJ2-3 TRBV12-3/TRBV12-4 12
CASTRTESYEQYF TRBJ2-7 TRBV5-6 13
CASSQKPTTYEQYF TRBJ2-7 TRBV12-3/TRBV12-4 14
CASSSTSGGKQETQYF TRBJ2-5 TRBV5-1 16
CASSYSSRFQETQYF TRBJ2-5 TRBV6-2/TRBV6-3 15
CASSSTPDGDGYTF TRBJ1-2 TRBV12-3/TRBV12-4 14
CASSQGAMSSYEQYF TRBJ2-7 TRBV4-1 15
CASSQSGTGAVSRETQYF TRBJ2-5 TRBV4-1 18
CASSLEVWTGGTRETQYF TRBJ2-5 TRBV5-5 18
CASSLQTGAAGGSYEQYF TRBJ2-7 TRBV4-1 18
CATSDSPNQPQHF TRBJ1-5 TRBV24-1 13
CASTLNPTGPYEQYF TRBJ2-7 TRBV28 15
CASSPPGRLHTDTQYF TRBJ2-3 TRBV18 16
CASSPLEGGHEQFF TRBJ2-1 TRBV18 14
CASSLTQGAYSPLHF TRBJ1-6 TRBV5-1 15
CASRRDTANYGYTF TRBJ1-2 TRBV7-9 14
CASSPGTSGVNEQFF TRBJ2-1 TRBV5-1 15
CASSSGTGGVCYGYTF TRBJ1-2 TRBV5-5 16
CASTEAGGLQETQYF TRBJ2-5 TRBV5-1 15
CASSVVDDPTDTQYF TRBJ2-3 TRBV9 15
CASSQLDIMIYTGELFF TRBJ2-2 TRBV4-1 17
CASSLDNWLVAHSGNTIYF TRBJ1-3 TRBV11-2 19
CASSQVTQAQETQYF TRBJ2-5 TRBV3-1 15
CASRSAGGGYYEQYF TRBJ2-7 TRBV12-3/TRBV12-4 15
CASSLAIAGIDEQFF TRBJ2-1 TRBV5-1 15
CASSLGGAQYGNEQFF TRBJ2-1 TRBV12-3/TRBV12-4 16
CSAIREAYEQYF TRBJ2-7 TRBV20-1 12
CASIGASYEQYF TRBJ2-7 TRBV28 12
CASSPLSTGPSGGEQFF TRBJ2-1 TRBV18 17
CASRRMIQGELFF TRBJ2-2 TRBV5-1 13
CASSSGTGDSNTGELFF TRBJ2-2 TRBV7-7 17
CASSLSDLTYEQYF TRBJ2-7 TRBV27 14
CASSPLPGLADNEQFF TRBJ2-1 TRBV11-2 16
CASRNGYGYTF TRBJ1-2 TRBV28 11
CSGEVDSKVSYEQFF TRBJ2-1 TRBV29-1 15
CASSPYRGASYEQYF TRBJ2-7 TRBV3-1 15
CASSLVAGGPETQYF TRBJ2-5 TRBV7-2 15
CASSEGAGNTQYF TRBJ2-3 TRBV2 13
CASSYRGRAGELFF TRBJ2-2 TRBV7-3 14
CASIRGGYHEQYF TRBJ2-7 TRBV5-6 13
CSAVLVTYNEQFF TRBJ2-1 TRBV29-1 13
CASSQGGVELFF TRBJ2-2 TRBV3-1 12
CASSSLRGITNEKLFF TRBJ1-4 TRBV3-1 16
CASSSGIANEKLFF TRBJ1-4 TRBV6-5 14
CASENRGGEKLFF TRBJ1-4 TRBV4-1 13
CSVGDSPISGNTIYF TRBJ1-3 TRBV29-1 15
CASSSTGESDNEQFF TRBJ2-1 TRBV7-8 15
CASSSWSNTGELFF TRBJ2-2 TRBV11-3 14
CASSLGTGAWGVTQHF TRBJ1-5 TRBV7-9 16
CASSYHWTSEALQETQYF TRBJ2-5 TRBV6-5 18
CASSQERVAKNIQYF TRBJ2-4 TRBV4-3 15